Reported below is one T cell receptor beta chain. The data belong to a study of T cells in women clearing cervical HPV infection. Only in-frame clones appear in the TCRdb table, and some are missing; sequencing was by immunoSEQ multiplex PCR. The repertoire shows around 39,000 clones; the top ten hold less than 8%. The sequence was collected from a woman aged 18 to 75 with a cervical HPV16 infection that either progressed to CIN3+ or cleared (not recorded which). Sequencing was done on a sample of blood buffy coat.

The sequenced CDR3 bases are TGTGCCAGTAGTACCCAAAATCAGCCC. Translated, it gives CASSTQNQP. The whole CDR3 sequence is CASSTQNQPQHF. The chain joins TRBV19 to TRBJ1-5; D gene ambiguous. The read ends 3 residues early relative to the CDR3; the germline J gene fills the gap. V shed 4 bases and J shed 4 bases, with 5 bases lying between them. Germline V gives CDR1 LNHDA, CDR2 SQIVND (reference sequence). This CDR3 region has 12 residues.